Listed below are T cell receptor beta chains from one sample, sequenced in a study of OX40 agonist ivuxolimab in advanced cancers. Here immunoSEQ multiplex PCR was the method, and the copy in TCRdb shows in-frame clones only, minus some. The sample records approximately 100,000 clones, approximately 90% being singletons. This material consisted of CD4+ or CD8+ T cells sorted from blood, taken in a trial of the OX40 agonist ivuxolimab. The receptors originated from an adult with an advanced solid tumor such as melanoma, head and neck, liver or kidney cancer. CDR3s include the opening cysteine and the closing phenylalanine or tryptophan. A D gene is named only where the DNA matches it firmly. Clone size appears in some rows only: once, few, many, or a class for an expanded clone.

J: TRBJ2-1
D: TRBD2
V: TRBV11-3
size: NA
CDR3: CASSSHSGKGSYNEQFF
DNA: TGTGCCAGCAGCTCACATAGCGGGAAGGGATCCTACAATGAGCAGTTCTTC

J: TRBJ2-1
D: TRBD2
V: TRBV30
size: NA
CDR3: CAWSVTSGRLGEQFF
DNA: TGTGCCTGGAGTGTAACGAGCGGGAGGCTTGGCGAGCAGTTCTTC

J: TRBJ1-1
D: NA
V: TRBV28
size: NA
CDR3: CASSPYGRGATEAFF
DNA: TGTGCCAGCAGTCCCTACGGCAGGGGTGCCACTGAAGCTTTCTTT

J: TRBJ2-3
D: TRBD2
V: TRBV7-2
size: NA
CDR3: CASSSFLPDIAGGPDTQYF
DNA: TGTGCCAGCAGCTCCTTCTTACCGGACATAGCGGGAGGGCCAGATACGCAGTATTTT

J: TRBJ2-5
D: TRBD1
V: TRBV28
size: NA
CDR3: CASSTSGQGETQYF
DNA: TGTGCCAGCAGCACTTCCGGACAGGGGGAGACCCAGTACTTC

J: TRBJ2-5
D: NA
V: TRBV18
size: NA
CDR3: CASSPPGLQETQYF
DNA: TGTGCCAGCTCACCCCCGGGACTCCAAGAGACCCAGTACTTC

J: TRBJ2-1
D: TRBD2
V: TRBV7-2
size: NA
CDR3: CASSSGGLASYEQFF
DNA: TGTGCCAGCAGCTCAGGGGGACTAGCGAGTTATGAGCAGTTCTTC

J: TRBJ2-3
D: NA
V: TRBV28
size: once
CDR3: CASSPSAVDTQYF
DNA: TGTGCCAGCAGTCCCTCGGCCGTCGATACGCAGTATTTT

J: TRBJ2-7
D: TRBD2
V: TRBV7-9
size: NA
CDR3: CASSHGLETGEQYF
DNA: TGTGCCAGCAGCCATGGACTAGAAACGGGCGAGCAGTACTTC

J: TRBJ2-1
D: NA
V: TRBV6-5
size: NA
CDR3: CASRLPGHPLNEQFF
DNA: TGTGCCAGCAGATTACCGGGACATCCACTCAATGAGCAGTTCTTC

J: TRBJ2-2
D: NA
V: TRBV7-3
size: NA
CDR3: CASSSNTGELFF
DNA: TGTGCCAGCAGCTCGAACACCGGGGAGCTGTTTTTT

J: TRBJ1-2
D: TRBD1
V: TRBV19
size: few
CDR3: CASSIGQGARYGYTF
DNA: TGTGCCAGTAGTATAGGACAGGGGGCGCGGTATGGCTACACCTTC

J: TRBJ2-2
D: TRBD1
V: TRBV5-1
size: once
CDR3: CASSLGQGANTGELFF
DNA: TGCGCCAGCAGCTTGGGACAGGGCGCGAACACCGGGGAGCTGTTTTTT

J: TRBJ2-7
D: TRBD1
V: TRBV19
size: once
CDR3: CASSMWGTGGLSYEQYF
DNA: TGTGCCAGTAGTATGTGGGGGACAGGGGGGCTCTCCTACGAGCAGTACTTC

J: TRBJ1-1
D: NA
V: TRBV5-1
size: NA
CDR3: CASSLGGTTTITEAFF
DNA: TGCGCCAGCAGCTTGGGGGGGACCACTACGATCACTGAAGCTTTCTTT

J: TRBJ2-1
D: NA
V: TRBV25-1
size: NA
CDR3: CASSALIEQFF
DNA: TGTGCCAGCAGCGCATTGATTGAGCAGTTCTTC

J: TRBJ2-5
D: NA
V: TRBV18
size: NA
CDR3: CASSPPTETQYF
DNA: TGTGCCAGCTCACCACCAACCGAGACCCAGTACTTC

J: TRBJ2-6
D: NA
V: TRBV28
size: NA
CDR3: CASRGLGFLDSGANVLTF
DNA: TGTGCCAGCAGAGGACTCGGGTTCTTGGACTCTGGGGCCAACGTCCTGACTTTC

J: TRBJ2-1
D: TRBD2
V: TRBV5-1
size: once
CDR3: CASSFSGSHYNEQFF
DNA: TGCGCCAGCAGCTTTAGCGGGAGTCACTACAATGAGCAGTTCTTC

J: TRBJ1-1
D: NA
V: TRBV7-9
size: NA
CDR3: CASSPPSGRNTEAFF
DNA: TGTGCCAGCAGCCCTCCATCGGGGCGGAACACTGAAGCTTTCTTT

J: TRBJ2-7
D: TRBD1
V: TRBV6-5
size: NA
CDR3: CASQGTGLSSYEQYF
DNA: TGTGCCAGCCAAGGGACAGGGCTCTCCTCCTACGAGCAGTACTTC

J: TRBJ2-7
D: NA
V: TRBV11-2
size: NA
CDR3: CASSLQGSSYEQYF
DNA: TGTGCCAGCAGCTTACAGGGATCTTCCTACGAGCAGTACTTC

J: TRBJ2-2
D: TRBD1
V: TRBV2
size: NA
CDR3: CASRAGQGDTGELFF
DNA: TGTGCCAGCAGGGCCGGACAGGGGGACACCGGGGAGCTGTTTTTT

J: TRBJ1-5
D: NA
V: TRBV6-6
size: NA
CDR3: CASTTGYSNQPQHF
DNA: TGTGCCAGCACCACAGGATATAGCAATCAGCCCCAGCATTTT

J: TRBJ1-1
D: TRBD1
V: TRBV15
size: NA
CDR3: CATSRGGGMNTEAFF
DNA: TGTGCCACCAGCAGAGGAGGGGGCATGAACACTGAAGCTTTCTTT

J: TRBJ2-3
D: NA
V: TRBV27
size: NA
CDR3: CASSLIGRHTQYF
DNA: TGTGCCAGCAGTTTAATAGGGAGGCATACGCAGTATTTT

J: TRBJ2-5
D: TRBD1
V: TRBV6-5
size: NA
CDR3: CASSLTGVGETQYF
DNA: TGTGCCAGCAGCCTGACAGGGGTTGGAGAGACCCAGTACTTC

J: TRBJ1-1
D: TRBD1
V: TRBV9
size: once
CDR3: CASSPRQQGGGEAFF
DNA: TGTGCCAGCAGCCCCCGTCAACAGGGGGGCGGCGAAGCTTTCTTT

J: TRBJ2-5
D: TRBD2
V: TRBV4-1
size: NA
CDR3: CASSQDIGLAGGQETQYF
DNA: TGCGCCAGCAGCCAAGATATAGGACTAGCGGGAGGGCAAGAGACCCAGTACTTC

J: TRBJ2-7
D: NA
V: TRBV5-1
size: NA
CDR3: CASSLDGGYEQYF
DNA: TGCGCCAGCAGCTTGGATGGGGGCTACGAGCAGTACTTC

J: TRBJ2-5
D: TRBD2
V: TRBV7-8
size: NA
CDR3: CASSSPDGRRQETQYF
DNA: TGTGCCAGCAGCTCTCCTGACGGGAGGAGGCAAGAGACCCAGTACTTC

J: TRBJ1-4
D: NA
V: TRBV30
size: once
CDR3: CAWSGAGVIREKLFF
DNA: TGTGCCTGGAGTGGGGCAGGGGTAATTCGAGAAAAACTGTTTTTT

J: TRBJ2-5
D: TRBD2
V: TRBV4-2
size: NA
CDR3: CASSRVAGQETQYF
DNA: TGTGCCAGCAGCCGAGTAGCGGGGCAAGAGACCCAGTACTTC

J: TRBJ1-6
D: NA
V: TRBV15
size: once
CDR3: CATSRDVGGNSPLHF
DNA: TGTGCCACCAGCAGGGACGTTGGTGGGAATTCACCCCTCCACTTT

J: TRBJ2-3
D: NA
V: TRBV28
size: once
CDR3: CASSLRDTQYF
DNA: TGTGCCAGCAGTTTGAGAGATACGCAGTATTTT